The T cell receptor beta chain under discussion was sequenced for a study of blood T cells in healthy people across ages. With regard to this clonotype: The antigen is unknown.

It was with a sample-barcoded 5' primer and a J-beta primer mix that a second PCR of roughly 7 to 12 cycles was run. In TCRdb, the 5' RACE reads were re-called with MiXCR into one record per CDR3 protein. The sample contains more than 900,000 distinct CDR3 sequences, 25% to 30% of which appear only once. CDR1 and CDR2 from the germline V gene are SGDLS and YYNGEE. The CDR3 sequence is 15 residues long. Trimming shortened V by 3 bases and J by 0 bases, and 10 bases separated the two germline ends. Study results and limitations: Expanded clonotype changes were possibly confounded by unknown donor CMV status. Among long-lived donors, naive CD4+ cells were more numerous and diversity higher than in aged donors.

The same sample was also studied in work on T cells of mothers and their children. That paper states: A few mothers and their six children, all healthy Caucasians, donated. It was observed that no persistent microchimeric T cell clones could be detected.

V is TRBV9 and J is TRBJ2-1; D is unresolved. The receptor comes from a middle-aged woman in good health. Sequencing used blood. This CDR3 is CASSGDGPSYNEQFF. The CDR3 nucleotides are TGTGCCAGCAGCGGAGACGGGCCCTCCTACAATGAGCAGTTCTTC.